Following are 15 T cell receptor beta chains from one sample sequenced in a study of T cells in Graves' hyperthyroidism and ophthalmopathy. TCR beta CDR3 region amplification was performed from RNA transcripts. HTBI primers drove first-round RT-PCR of the TCR CDR3. MiXCR was run by TCRdb on the multiplex PCR reads, yielding one entry per CDR3 protein. The data hold some 370,000 distinct CDR3 sequences, with about 18% observed a single time. Sequences were obtained from blood. The receptors come from a woman in her twenties or thirties with Graves' hyperthyroidism that later progressed to Graves' ophthalmopathy.

This clonotype was detected ten times or more. V is TRBV27 and J is TRBJ2-2; no definite D call. V was clipped by 3 bases and J by 6 bases, with 5 bases between them. The CDR3 has 12 amino acids. CDR1 and CDR2 from the germline V gene are MNHEY and SMNVEV (reference sequence). CDR3 in amino acids: CASSFSPGELFF. Here the CDR3 DNA reads TGTGCCAGCAGTTTTTCCCCCGGGGAGCTGTTTTTT.

This clonotype was detected many times. The genes are TRBV28 and TRBJ2-1, with 11 bases matching TRBD1. This CDR3 is 15 amino acids long. With V trimmed by 4 bases and J by 4 bases, 3 bases remained unmatched. Germline lookup yields CDR1 MDHEN and CDR2 SYDVKM. CDR3 in amino acids: CASSWGQGGYNEQFF. The CDR3 DNA sequence: TGTGCCAGCAGTTGGGGACAGGGGGGTTACAATGAGCAGTTCTTC.

This clonotype has at least ten counts. The rearrangement joins TRBV12-3 or TRBV12-4 to TRBJ2-2; 8 positions agree with TRBD2. The CDR3 has 15 amino acids. The ends lost 6 bases at V and 4 bases at J; junction bases unmatched: 7. CDR3 nucleotide sequence: TGTGCCAGCAGGAAACTTAGCGGGATCACCGGGGAGCTGTTTTTT. This sequence encodes CASRKLSGITGELFF.

This clonotype was detected a few times. The chain recombines TRBV5-6 with TRBJ2-7, with 10 bases fitting TRBD1. The CDR3 runs 15 residues. In germline, CDR1 is SGHDT, CDR2 YYEEEE. After removal of 4 bases from V and 2 bases from J, the junction contained 6 bases not matched to a gene. In nucleotides, the CDR3 is TGTGCCAGCAGCGGCGGGACAGGGGCTACCTACGAGCAGTACTTC. This translates into CASSGGTGATYEQYF.

The sample holds a few counts of this clonotype. The chain carries TRBV5-1 and TRBJ1-3; D not resolved. The V end was cut by 0 bases, the J end by 6 bases, with 7 bases between. Germline CDR1 SGHRS, CDR2 YFSETQ. The length of the CDR3 is 13 residues. In nucleotides, the CDR3 is TGCGCCAGCAGCTTGGTTCCGGAAAACACCATATATTTT. This encodes CASSLVPENTIYF.

The chain couples TRBV6-5 to TRBJ2-2; D uncertain. Germline CDR1 reads MNHEY; CDR2 reads SVGAGI. The ends were cut back, 2 bases at V and 0 bases at J, with 13 bases in the middle. The CDR3 extends over 17 amino acids. CDR3 in amino acids: CASSYQEVRSNTGELFF. Here the CDR3 DNA reads TGTGCCAGCAGTTACCAGGAAGTGCGATCGAACACCGGGGAGCTGTTTTTT.

This clonotype has a count of ten or more. The rearrangement joins TRBV27 to TRBJ2-2, with a weak D call TRBD2 (5 bases). Trimming removed 6 bases from V and 3 bases from J, with 11 bases in between. There are 14 residues in the CDR3. Germline V CDR1 and CDR2: MNHEY, SMNVEV (reference sequence). The CDR3 region has the DNA TGTGCCAGCAGCGGCGGGTTATACACCGGGGAGCTGTTTTTT. Protein product: CASSGGLYTGELFF.

The chain couples TRBV28 to TRBJ2-7; a weak D match, TRBD1 (5 bases). Per germline, CDR1 MDHEN and CDR2 SYDVKM. This CDR3 is 12 amino acids long. V gave up 5 bases and J gave up 4 bases, with 9 bases separating them. The CDR3, as DNA: TGTGCCAGCAGTCGACAGCATTACGAGCAGTACTTC. Residues: CASSRQHYEQYF.

This clonotype was seen many times. The chain couples TRBV18 to TRBJ2-5; D is unresolved. This CDR3 spans 13 amino acids. Germline lookup yields CDR1 KGHSH and CDR2 LQKENI. Trimming cost V 5 bases and J 4 bases, with 11 bases left between them. In DNA, the CDR3 is TGTGCCAGCTCAACGACCCACCGAGAGACCCAGTACTTC. Its protein is CASSTTHRETQYF.

This chain uses TRBV19 with TRBJ2-4; no firm D call. Germline values: CDR1 LNHDA, CDR2 SQIVND (reference sequence). The CDR3 runs to 13 residues. Trimming left V 6 bases short and J 0 bases short, with 6 bases between. The CDR3 coding sequence is TGTGCCAGTAGGCTACTAGCCAAAAACATTCAGTACTTC. This sequence encodes CASRLLAKNIQYF.

As concerns this clonotype: A much larger clone lies one base from this, so it may be a read error. This rearrangement joins TRBV11-2 to TRBJ1-5; unclear D gene. This CDR3 is 14 amino acids long. Germline assignment: CDR1 SGHAT and CDR2 FQNNGV. CDR3 sequence: CASSLAVSNQPQLF. CDR3 DNA: TGTGCCAGCAGCTTAGCAGTAAGCAATCAGCCCCAGCTTTTT.

There are a few counts of this clonotype. This chain links TRBV28 with TRBJ2-7; no definite D call. The V and J ends lost 1 base and 0 bases respectively, with 10 bases between them. CDR3 size: 15 residues. CDR1 and CDR2 (germline): MDHEN, SYDVKM. The CDR3 here is CASSLSELSSYEQYF. As DNA, the CDR3 is TGTGCCAGCAGTTTATCGGAGCTGAGCTCCTACGAGCAGTACTTC.

This clonotype was counted at least ten times. The chain has TRBV11-2 and TRBJ1-6; 8 bases line up with TRBD1. Losses at the gene ends were 0 bases for V and 8 bases for J; bases not matched to a gene: 3. From germline, CDR1 is SGHAT and CDR2 FQNNGV. The CDR3 sequence is 15 residues long. CDR3: CASSLERTGHSPLHF. In DNA form, the CDR3 reads TGTGCCAGCAGCTTAGAAAGGACAGGGCATTCACCCCTCCACTTT.

This clonotype was seen a single time. Possible read error: a much larger clone is one base away. This chain uses TRBV27 with TRBJ1-4; D is unclear. CDR3 length equals 14 residues. Germline CDR1 MNHEY, CDR2 SMNVEV (reference sequence). The CDR3 is CASSFSGANEKLLF. As DNA, the CDR3 is TGTGCCAGCAGTTTTTCAGGAGCTAATGAAAAACTGCTTTTT.

This clonotype was detected many times. This chain uses TRBV27 with TRBJ2-7, with 9 bases fitting TRBD1. This CDR3 is 13 amino acids long. V gave up 3 bases and J gave up 3 bases; unmatched junction bases: 0. CDR1 and CDR2 from the germline V gene are MNHEY and SMNVEV (reference sequence). CDR3 sequence reads: CASSLTGGYEQYF. CDR3 DNA: TGTGCCAGCAGTTTGACAGGGGGCTACGAGCAGTACTTC.